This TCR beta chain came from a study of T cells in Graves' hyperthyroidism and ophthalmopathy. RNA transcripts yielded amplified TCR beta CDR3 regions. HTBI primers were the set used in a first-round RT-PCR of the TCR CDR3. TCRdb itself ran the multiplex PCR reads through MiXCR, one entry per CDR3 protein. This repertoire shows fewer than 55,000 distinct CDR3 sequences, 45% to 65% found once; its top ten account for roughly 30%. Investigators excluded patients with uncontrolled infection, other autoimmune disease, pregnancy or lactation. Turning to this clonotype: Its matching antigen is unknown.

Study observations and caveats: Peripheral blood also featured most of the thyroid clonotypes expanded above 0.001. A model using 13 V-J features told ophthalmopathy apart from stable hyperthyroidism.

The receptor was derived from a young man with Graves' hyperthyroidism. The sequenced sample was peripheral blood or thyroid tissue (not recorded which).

The CDR3 loop is CASSLVRGELFF. The CDR3, as DNA: TGTGCCAGCAGCTTAGTTCGTGGGGAGCTGTTTTTT. The chain recombines TRBV7-8 with TRBJ2-2; unclear D gene. The CDR3 spans 12 residues. Trimming removed 1 base from V and 8 bases from J, with 5 bases in between. The germline V gene has CDR1 SGHVS and CDR2 FQNEAQ.